The 29 T cell receptor beta chains presented below share a single source sample, sequenced in a study of blood T cell repertoires in COVID-19. Clones were read by immunoSEQ multiplex PCR, and TCRdb kept only the in-frame ones, dropping some. The sample has around 200,000 clones, roughly 88% seen once; the top ten hold about 9.4%. The sample was peripheral blood. The receptors were gathered from a woman aged 80 or over with acute or convalescent COVID-19.

The rearrangement joins TRBV6-6 to TRBJ2-7; D is possibly TRBD1 (7 bases). Trimming cost V 5 bases and J 6 bases, with 17 bases left between them. The V gene's germline CDR1 is MNHNY and CDR2 SVGAGI (reference sequence). CDR3 length: 14 amino acids. The CDR3 bases are TGTGCCAGCAGTGCCCCAGGGGGGTGGGCCGAGCAGTACTTC. This gives the protein CASSAPGGWAEQYF.

In its sample, this clone was seen a few times. This chain links TRBV2 with TRBJ1-2; TRBD1 might be the D (5 bases). V lost 7 bases and J 4 bases, leaving 19 bases between the germline ends. CDR3 length equals 15 residues. The V gene's germline CDR1 is SNHLY and CDR2 FYNNEI. CDR3: CASMNTQAGGYGYTF. The CDR3, as DNA: TGTGCCAGCATGAACACGCAGGCGGGGGGCTATGGCTACACCTTC.

J is TRBJ1-1 and V is TRBV6-2 or TRBV6-3; D is perhaps TRBD1 (6 bases). This CDR3 comprises 14 residues. V lost 1 base, J lost 4 bases, and 10 bases lay in between. Germline V lookup: CDR1 MNHEY, CDR2 SVGEGT. The CDR3 DNA sequence: TGTGCCAGCAGTTACTTGAGACAGGTCACTGAAGCTTTCTTT. Protein product: CASSYLRQVTEAFF.

This chain connects TRBV27 to TRBJ2-5; the D is unclear. Looked up from germline, CDR1 is MNHEY and CDR2 is SMNVEV (reference sequence). This CDR3 is built from 15 residues. The ends were cut back, 5 bases at V and 1 base at J, with 14 bases in the middle. The CDR3 is CASSPPRGRQETQYF. CDR3 nucleotides: TGTGCCAGCAGTCCCCCCCGCGGTCGCCAAGAGACCCAGTACTTC.

V is TRBV28 and J is TRBJ1-3; D uncertain. The germline V and J ends were trimmed by 3 bases and 0 bases, with 9 bases remaining between them. Germline loops: CDR1 MDHEN, CDR2 SYDVKM. The CDR3 spans 15 residues. The CDR3 here is CASSFNQYSGNTIYF. CDR3 nucleotide sequence: TGTGCCAGCAGTTTCAACCAGTACTCTGGAAACACCATATATTTT.

This clone was picked up a small number of times. This sequence joins TRBV5-4 and TRBJ2-7; no clear D. CDR1 is SGHNT, CDR2 YYREEE, per germline (reference sequence). Trimming left V 2 bases short and J 6 bases short, with 6 bases between. The CDR3 runs to 11 residues. DNA of the CDR3: TGTGCCAGCAGCTTCGGTGGCGAGCAGTACTTC. It translates to CASSFGGEQYF.

This clone was found a few times. This rearrangement joins TRBV5-5 to TRBJ2-1; a possible D gene is TRBD2 (6 bases). The V gene lost 3 bases and the J gene lost 7 bases, with 11 bases spanning the gap. The CDR3 totals 13 residues. Germline assignment: CDR1 SGHKS and CDR2 YYEKEE (reference sequence). The CDR3 here is CASSSPGVNEQFF. The CDR3 nucleotides read TGTGCCAGCAGCTCCCCGGGGGTAAATGAGCAGTTCTTC.

The gene calls are TRBV30 and TRBJ1-1, with 8 bases fitting TRBD1. This CDR3 has 13 residues. Germline lookup yields CDR1 GTSNPN and CDR2 SVGIG (reference sequence). The V and J ends lost 4 bases and 5 bases, in that order; junction bases with no gene match: 6. The CDR3 DNA is TGTGCCTGGACAGGGGGCTCGTATACTGAAGCTTTCTTT. It encodes CAWTGGSYTEAFF.

This rearrangement joins TRBV24-1 to TRBJ2-5, with a weak D call TRBD1 (6 bases). The CDR3 consists of 15 residues. V was cut by 4 bases and J by 4 bases, with 15 bases left in between. Germline V gene sequence: CDR1 KGHDR, CDR2 SFDVKD. CDR3 nucleotide sequence: TGTGCCACCAGTGAAAGACAGGCCAAGGGAGAGACCCAGTACTTC. Translating it yields CATSERQAKGETQYF.

The V call is TRBV4-3, the J call TRBJ2-7, with D unclear. V lost 0 bases to trimming and J lost 4 bases, with 10 bases between them. CDR3 length: 14 residues. CDR1 LGHNA and CDR2 YSLEER come from the germline V gene. The CDR3 region has the DNA TGCGCCAGCAGCCAAGATCATGGCAGATACGAGCAGTACTTC. Translated: CASSQDHGRYEQYF.

The rearrangement links TRBV7-2 to TRBJ1-3; a possible D gene is TRBD1 (6 bases). The CDR3 runs 17 residues. CDR1 and CDR2 from the germline V gene are SGHTA and FQGNSA. V lost 0 bases and J 0 bases, leaving 12 bases between the germline ends. Here the CDR3 reads CASSLAGQLRSGNTIYF. The CDR3, as DNA: TGTGCCAGCAGCTTAGCCGGACAGCTACGCTCTGGAAACACCATATATTTT.

CDR3 loop: CASSYSMGPSYGYTF. CDR3 bases: TGTGCCAGCAGTTACTCGATGGGGCCAAGCTATGGCTACACCTTC. This rearrangement joins TRBV6-5 to TRBJ1-2, with D maybe TRBD1 (5 bases). V was trimmed by 0 bases and J by 4 bases, leaving 12 bases between them. The CDR3 consists of 15 residues. CDR1 is MNHEY and CDR2 is SVGAGI in the germline V gene.

The CDR3 nucleotides are TGTGCCAGCAGCCCGGGGACGACAGGGTACCACGAGCAGTACTTC. Residues: CASSPGTTGYHEQYF. The V gene is TRBV7-9, the J gene TRBJ2-7, with 7 bases lining up with TRBD1. This CDR3 spans 15 amino acids. The germline V gene has CDR1 SEHNR and CDR2 FQNEAQ (reference sequence). J lost 5 bases, V lost 5 bases, and 12 bases had no gene match.

The DNA of the CDR3 is TGTGCCTGGGGCCGCCGGGACTCGCCGTCCTACAATGAGCAGTTCTTC. This gives the protein CAWGRRDSPSYNEQFF. V is TRBV30 and J is TRBJ2-1; a weak D match, TRBD2 (6 bases). Per germline, CDR1 GTSNPN and CDR2 SVGIG (reference sequence). This CDR3 spans 16 amino acids. V was shortened by 5 bases and J by 1 base, with 18 bases between the two germline ends.

This clone was seen once. The rearrangement links TRBV9 to TRBJ1-6; D not resolved. The CDR3 is 12 amino acids. CDR1 is SGDLS and CDR2 is YYNGEE in the germline V gene. Trimming stripped 3 bases from V and 8 bases from J, with 6 bases between. The CDR3 region is CASSAGDSPLHF. As DNA, the CDR3 is TGTGCCAGCAGCGCCGGTGATTCACCCCTCCACTTT.

The J gene is TRBJ1-4, the V gene TRBV10-3; tentative D call: TRBD1 (5 bases). Per germline, CDR1 ENHRY and CDR2 SYGVKD. With 5 bases removed from V and 8 bases from J, the gap between germline ends came to 12 bases. The CDR3 is 13 amino acids. The CDR3 protein is CAISPGTEEKLFF. The DNA of the CDR3 is TGTGCCATCAGTCCCGGGACTGAGGAAAAACTGTTTTTT.

The chain recombines TRBV27 with TRBJ1-1; TRBD1 might be the D (6 bases). Trimming took off 2 bases at V and 10 bases at J, with 11 bases between the two ends. The germline gives CDR1 MNHEY, CDR2 SMNVEV (reference sequence). CDR3 length: 12 residues. CDR3 in DNA: TGTGCCAGCAGTTTAATTGGACAGCTAGCTTTCTTT. Its translation is CASSLIGQLAFF.

The rearrangement joins TRBV4-1 to TRBJ2-3, with a possible D match to TRBD2 (6 bases). The CDR3 is 17 residues long. Trimming stripped 1 base from V and 2 bases from J, with 16 bases between. Germline V gene lookup returns CDR1 MGHRA and CDR2 YSYEKL. This CDR3 is CASSQGGIAASTDTQYF. The CDR3, as DNA: TGCGCCAGCAGCCAAGGGGGGATAGCGGCCTCCACAGATACGCAGTATTTT.

The chain has TRBV6-2 or TRBV6-3 and TRBJ2-7; 8 bases are shared with TRBD2. This CDR3 spans 13 amino acids. V shed 2 bases, J shed 3 bases, and the junction held 0 bases outside the gene matches. Germline-derived CDR1 and CDR2 are MNHEY and SVGEGT. CDR3 in DNA: TGTGCCAGCAGTTACGCGGGGGGCTACGAGCAGTACTTC. This translates into CASSYAGGYEQYF.

V gene TRBV6-5 combines with J gene TRBJ2-5; 7 bases fit TRBD1. The CDR3 contains 13 residues. From germline, CDR1 is MNHEY and CDR2 SVGAGI. J was trimmed by 1 base and V by 6 bases; bases with no gene match: 2. CDR3 region: CASSGTAQETQYF. The CDR3 region has the DNA TGTGCCAGCAGCGGGACAGCCCAAGAGACCCAGTACTTC.

The V call is TRBV30, the J call TRBJ2-7; D uncertain. The CDR3 spans 15 residues. The V and J ends lost 3 bases and 2 bases respectively, with 17 bases between them. CDR1 and CDR2 (germline): GTSNPN, SVGIG (reference sequence). The CDR3 loop reads CAWRRPETRPYEQYF. CDR3 nucleotide sequence: TGTGCCTGGAGACGGCCCGAGACACGTCCCTACGAGCAGTACTTC.

The V gene is TRBV27, the J gene TRBJ1-2; D possibly corresponds to TRBD1 (6 bases). Germline CDR1 MNHEY, CDR2 SMNVEV (reference sequence). This CDR3 spans 13 amino acids. V dropped 2 bases and J dropped 8 bases, with 12 bases sitting between them. CDR3: CASSLEGGGGYTF. The CDR3 DNA sequence: TGTGCCAGCAGTTTAGAGGGGGGAGGGGGCTACACCTTC.

V gene TRBV18 combines with J gene TRBJ1-1, with 8 bases aligning to TRBD1. This CDR3 contains 15 residues. Germline CDR1 reads KGHSH; CDR2 reads LQKENI. V was clipped by 3 bases and J by 1 base; unmatched bases: 4. CDR3 loop: CASSPLQGENTEAFF. CDR3 nucleotides: TGTGCCAGCTCACCTCTACAGGGGGAGAACACTGAAGCTTTCTTT. Using reference TRBV18 and TRBJ1-1 for the parts outside the CDR3, the full variable domain is NAGVMQNPRHLVRRRGQEARLRCSPMKGHSHVYWYRQLPEEGLKFMVYLQKENIIDESGMPKERFSAEFPKEGPSILRIQQVVRGDSAAYFCASSPLQGENTEAFFGQGTRLTVV.

CDR3 loop: CASSLVSVRAAFF. The DNA of the CDR3 is TGTGCCAGCAGCTTAGTTTCCGTCAGGGCGGCTTTCTTT. J is TRBJ1-1 and V is TRBV7-2; maybe TRBD1 (5 bases). Deletions cut 1 base from V and 11 bases from J, with 14 bases between. This CDR3 has 13 residues. Germline V CDR1 and CDR2: SGHTA, FQGNSA.

The chain couples TRBV18 to TRBJ2-3; 8 nucleotides align to TRBD2. Germline-derived CDR1 and CDR2 are KGHSH and LQKENI. V was pared by 5 bases and J by 1 base, with 8 bases of the junction left unmatched. The CDR3 is 16 amino acids. The DNA for the CDR3 is TGTGCCAGCTCATCTCTCAGCGGGGGTGGCACAGATACGCAGTATTTT. This codes for CASSSLSGGGTDTQYF.

This rearrangement joins TRBV7-7 to TRBJ2-5; the D gene is possibly TRBD1 (6 bases). The CDR3 length is 15 residues. Germline V gene data show CDR1 as SSHAT and CDR2 as FNYEAQ (reference sequence). V lost 1 base and J lost 4, with 13 bases in between. CDR3 sequence: CASSLGQGSPETQYF. DNA of the CDR3: TGTGCCAGCAGCTTAGGCCAGGGGTCCCCAGAGACCCAGTACTTC.

V and J are TRBV11-3 and TRBJ2-1, with D perhaps matching TRBD1 (6 bases). CDR1 is SGHNT and CDR2 is YENEEA in the germline V gene. The CDR3 is made up of 12 amino acids. Trimming removed 0 bases at V and 12 bases at J, with 9 bases between. This CDR3 reads CASSLEGGRQFF. The DNA for the CDR3 is TGTGCCAGCAGCTTAGAAGGGGGACGGCAGTTCTTC.

The rearrangement joins TRBV19 to TRBJ1-2, with TRBD1 matching 8 bases. This CDR3 region has 14 residues. CDR1 is LNHDA, CDR2 SQIVND, per germline (reference sequence). With V trimmed by 6 bases and J by 8 bases, 11 bases remained unmatched. The DNA for the CDR3 is TGTGCCAGTAGGATTGTCTCTACAGGGGGGGGCTACACCTTC. Translating gives CASRIVSTGGGYTF. Full variable domain (missing parts from reference TRBV19 and TRBJ1-2): DGGITQSPKYLFRKEGQNVTLSCEQNLNHDAMYWYRQDPGQGLRLIYYSQIVNDFQKGDIAEGYSVSREKKESFPLTVTSAQKNPTAFYLCASRIVSTGGGYTFGSGTRLTVV.

This clone has more than one count but fewer than ten. The chain uses TRBV7-9 and TRBJ1-6, with a possible D match to TRBD1 (5 bases). Germline V gene data show CDR1 as SEHNR and CDR2 as FQNEAQ (reference sequence). Between the trimmed V and J ends, which lost 4 bases and 5 bases, there was a span of 9 bases. The CDR3 is made up of 14 amino acids. The CDR3 DNA reads TGTGCCAGCAGCTCACAGGCTAATAATTCACCCCTCCACTTT. This translates into CASSSQANNSPLHF.